The 11 T cell receptor beta chains below were found in one sample sequenced in a study of T-cell memory formation after mild COVID-19. TCRdb used MiXCR to reprocess the 5' RACE reads, holding one entry per CDR3 protein. The table has about 600,000 distinct CDR3 sequences, roughly 21% seen once. Source material: PBMCs or a T cell subset sorted from them (not recorded which). All receptors derive from an adult woman who had mild COVID-19 (a few samples of this study predate the infection). Cell type and time point are not known.

In this sample, this clonotype turned up once. The chain combines TRBV5-1 with TRBJ1-6; maybe TRBD1 (5 bases). Germline CDR1 reads SGHRS; CDR2 reads YFSETQ. V was clipped by 6 bases and J by 7 bases, with 14 bases between them. This CDR3 has 14 residues. The CDR3 DNA reads as TGCGCCAGCACCGCCCGGGACCCCAATTCACCCCTCCACTTT. Amino acid sequence: CASTARDPNSPLHF.

This chain connects TRBV20-1 to TRBJ2-7; 8 bases fit TRBD2. CDR1 and CDR2 (germline): DFQATT, SNEGSKA (reference sequence). After removal of 5 bases from V and 4 bases from J, the junction contained 10 bases not matched to a gene. This CDR3 region has 14 residues. The chain's CDR3 is CSAEGTSLSYEQYF. CDR3 in DNA: TGCAGTGCTGAAGGGACTAGTCTCTCGTACGAGCAGTACTTC.

The rearrangement links TRBV20-1 to TRBJ1-3; possible D gene TRBD1, 5 bases. CDR1 is DFQATT and CDR2 is SNEGSKA in the germline V gene (reference sequence). V dropped 1 base and J dropped 0 bases, with 22 bases sitting between them. This CDR3 has 19 residues. CDR3 sequence (DNA): TGCAGTGCTAGAGTCTATTCGGGTTGGGGCAGAAGCTCTGGAAACACCATATATTTT. Amino acids: CSARVYSGWGRSSGNTIYF.

This clonotype appeared many times. The rearrangement uses TRBV7-7 and TRBJ1-1; D call uncertain. CDR1 SSHAT and CDR2 FNYEAQ come from the germline V gene (reference sequence). The CDR3 covers 14 residues. V was shortened by 3 bases and J by 1 base, with 9 bases between the two germline ends. The CDR3 loop reads CASSFRLRNTEAFF. The CDR3, as DNA: TGTGCCAGCAGCTTTAGGTTGAGGAACACTGAAGCTTTCTTT.

In its sample, this clonotype was seen a few times. V and J are TRBV4-1 and TRBJ1-1; 8 bases agree with TRBD1. CDR3 length equals 15 residues. CDR1 and CDR2 from the germline V gene are MGHRA and YSYEKL. The ends lost 1 base at V and 7 bases at J; junction bases unmatched: 8. The CDR3 DNA reads as TGCGCCAGCAGCCAAGGTTGGACAGGGTTGAGTGAAGCTTTCTTT. This encodes CASSQGWTGLSEAFF.

This clonotype was seen a handful of times. This sequence joins TRBV7-8 and TRBJ1-6; D unclear. CDR3 length: 14 residues. V was shortened by 5 bases and J by 10 bases, with 15 bases between the two germline ends. Germline values: CDR1 SGHVS, CDR2 FQNEAQ. The CDR3 here is CASSPMVEGSPLHF. CDR3 coding DNA: TGTGCCAGCAGCCCCATGGTGGAAGGGTCACCCCTCCACTTT. The variable domain in full, completed from reference TRBV7-8 and TRBJ1-6, reads GAGVSQSPRYKVAKRGQDVALRCDPISGHVSLFWYQQALGQGPEFLTYFQNEAQLDKSGLPSDRFFAERPEGSVSTLKIQRTQQEDSAVYLCASSPMVEGSPLHFGNGTRLTVT.

This chain joins TRBV7-9 and TRBJ2-3; 14 positions agree with TRBD2. Looked up from germline, CDR1 is SEHNR and CDR2 is FQNEAQ (reference sequence). CDR3 length: 16 amino acids. The V and J ends lost 4 bases and 7 bases, in that order; junction bases with no gene match: 7. The DNA of the CDR3 is TGTGCCAGCAGCTCCCCCCGGACTAGCGGGGGGAATACGCAGTATTTT. Residues: CASSSPRTSGGNTQYF.

This chain connects TRBV2 to TRBJ2-7, with a weak D call TRBD1 (6 bases). There are 11 residues in the CDR3. V was cut by 6 bases and J by 9 bases, with 12 bases left in between. Germline V gene sequence: CDR1 SNHLY, CDR2 FYNNEI. CDR3: CASRIQGGQYF. DNA for the CDR3: TGTGCCAGCAGAATACAGGGCGGGCAGTACTTC.

This clonotype occurred a few times. The V call is TRBV7-9, the J call TRBJ2-7; 9 bases are shared with TRBD1. The CDR3 has 15 amino acids. J lost 1 base, V lost 4 bases, and 5 bases had no gene match. The germline CDR1 and CDR2 sequences are SEHNR and FQNEAQ (reference sequence). The CDR3 here is CASSWTGTGSYEQYF. The CDR3 bases are TGTGCCAGCAGCTGGACCGGGACAGGGTCCTACGAGCAGTACTTC.

This clonotype was detected only a few times. V is TRBV21-1 and J is TRBJ2-7; the DNA was not used to check the table's D call, TRBD2. TRBV21-1 is a recognized pseudogene. The CDR3 loop spans 16 amino acids. The CDR3 DNA is TGTGCCAGCAGCAAAAAACCAGCGGCAAGCTCCTACGAGCAGTACTTC. Protein product: CASSKKPAASSYEQYF.

This clonotype was detected a few times. V gene TRBV12-3 or TRBV12-4 combines with J gene TRBJ1-6; D is perhaps TRBD1 (5 bases). V lost 3 bases and J 14 bases, leaving 11 bases between the germline ends. The CDR3 sequence is 12 residues long. In DNA form, the CDR3 reads TGTGCCAGCAGTTTGGGGGGAACGTCCCTCCACTTT. This translates into CASSLGGTSLHF.